What follows describes a single T cell receptor (beta chain). Its specificity is unknown. The record originates from a study of T-cell reconstitution after alpha-beta-depleted transplantation in children. Study-wide points: Some patients showed high day-60 TCRbeta diversity, which derived from surviving recipient T cells and thymic progenitors. Reportedly, roughly two months post-transplant, alpha-beta T cells arose from several hundred expanded graft clones. Among T cells one year after transplant, newly produced cells accounted for most counts and diversity.

Deletions cut 6 bases from V and 11 bases from J, with 7 bases between. CDR1 is MNHEY, CDR2 SVGEGT, per germline. CDR3 length equals 10 residues. Unique molecular identifiers featured in how the TCRbeta library was prepared. TCRdb passed the PCR reads through MiXCR, listing each CDR3 protein once. There are 75,000 to 90,000 distinct CDR3 sequences in the sample; around 14% occur only once, and roughly 30% lies in the top ten. The chain is built from TRBV6-2 or TRBV6-3 and TRBJ2-2; D gene unclear. The sequences come from PBMCs, mostly from graft donor cells, collected 180 days after TCRalphabeta/CD19-depleted stem cell transplant. The clonotype was recovered from a male patient between 2 and 9 years old who had a stem cell transplant for acute lymphoblastic leukemia, so the T cells may come from the graft donor. For the CDR3, the DNA is TGTGCCAGCAGGAGCTTCGAGCTGTTTTTT. This codes for CASRSFELFF.